The 8 T cell receptor beta chains below all came from one sample that was sequenced in a study of beta chain features in type 1 diabetes. Notes on the study in general: Significant though moderate, a shortening of TCRB CDR3s appeared in all four CD4+ subsets of Type 1 diabetes patients.

Expressed TCRB transcripts were sequenced, since all the RNA that had been isolated was reverse transcribed. The table came from immunoSEQ multiplex PCR; TCRdb's copy has only in-frame clones and leaves some out. The sample has under 20,000 clones, roughly 69% seen once. Their target antigens are unknown. The sequencing sample was made of Tregs from blood. These receptors were obtained from a man between 25 and 39 years old with type 1 diabetes.

The chain joins TRBV30 to TRBJ1-1; 7 positions agree with TRBD1. The V gene end was trimmed by 8 bases and the J gene end by 3 bases; junction bases not matched to a gene: 6. Germline V gene data show CDR1 as GTSNPN and CDR2 as SVGIG (reference sequence). The CDR3 is 12 amino acids. The CDR3 region is CALQGRYTEAFF. The CDR3 DNA follows: TGTGCCCTACAGGGGAGGTACACTGAAGCTTTCTTT. The variable domain in full, completed from reference TRBV30 and TRBJ1-1, reads SQTIHQWPATLVQPVGSPLSLECTVEGTSNPNLYWYRQAAGRGLQLLFYSVGIGQISSEVPQNLSASRPQDRQFILSSKKLLLSDSGFYLCALQGRYTEAFFGQGTRLTVV.

This clone was picked up one time. This chain links TRBV7-9 with TRBJ2-1; 7 bases agree with TRBD2. Germline lookup yields CDR1 SEHNR and CDR2 FQNEAQ (reference sequence). Trimming took 4 bases from V and 7 from J; bases not matched to a gene: 10. CDR3 length equals 15 residues. CDR3 in amino acids: CASSSRLGGMNEQFF. For the CDR3, the DNA is TGTGCCAGCAGCTCCCGCCTGGGGGGGATGAATGAGCAGTTCTTC.

This clone was detected only a few times. The rearrangement uses TRBV9 and TRBJ1-1; 12 bases map to TRBD1. J lost 8 bases, V lost 0 bases, and 2 bases had no gene match. This CDR3 has 14 residues. The germline V gene has CDR1 SGDLS and CDR2 YYNGEE. The CDR3 region has the DNA TGTGCCAGCAGCGTAGGGGACAGGGGGCTGGAAGCTTTCTTT. Protein product: CASSVGDRGLEAFF.

This clone was seen a single time. CDR3 in DNA: TGTGCCTGGAATCCCCAGGTGGACACTGAAGCTTTCTTT. Translated, it gives CAWNPQVDTEAFF. The chain employs TRBV30 and TRBJ1-1; no firm D call. Per germline, CDR1 GTSNPN and CDR2 SVGIG (reference sequence). The V and J ends lost 4 bases and 3 bases respectively, with 12 bases between them. The CDR3 loop spans 13 amino acids.

The CDR3 sequence is CASSLASDQPQHF. CDR3 bases: TGTGCCAGCAGCTTAGCGAGTGATCAGCCCCAGCATTTT. The chain couples TRBV7-9 to TRBJ1-5, with no clear D. This CDR3 has 13 residues. Germline assignment: CDR1 SEHNR and CDR2 FQNEAQ (reference sequence). V lost 0 bases and J 5 bases, leaving 5 bases between the germline ends.

This clone was detected only once. This chain links TRBV27 with TRBJ2-7, with a possible D match to TRBD1 (6 bases). The CDR3 consists of 15 residues. Per the germline V gene, CDR1 is MNHEY and CDR2 is SMNVEV (reference sequence). Between the trimmed V and J ends, which lost 7 bases and 2 bases, there was a span of 18 bases. This CDR3 reads CASIQGMSWPYEQYF. The DNA of the CDR3 is TGTGCCAGCATCCAGGGGATGTCCTGGCCCTACGAGCAGTACTTC.

The chain has TRBV5-1 and TRBJ2-3; TRBD2 aligns across 7 bases. The length of the CDR3 is 14 residues. Germline CDR1 and CDR2: SGHRS and YFSETQ. The J segment lost 2 bases and the V segment lost 4 bases, leaving 4 bases of the junction unmatched. The CDR3 protein is CASSQGTTTDTQYF. The CDR3 nucleotides are TGCGCCAGCAGCCAAGGGACTACCACAGATACGCAGTATTTT.

The CDR3 DNA sequence: TGTGCCAGCTCACCGGGACAGTCTTACGAGCAGTACTTC. Its translation is CASSPGQSYEQYF. The gene calls are TRBV18 and TRBJ2-7; TRBD1 matches 7 bases. Trimming took 3 bases from V and 4 from J; bases not matched to a gene: 3. Germline V gene data show CDR1 as KGHSH and CDR2 as LQKENI. The CDR3 contains 13 residues.